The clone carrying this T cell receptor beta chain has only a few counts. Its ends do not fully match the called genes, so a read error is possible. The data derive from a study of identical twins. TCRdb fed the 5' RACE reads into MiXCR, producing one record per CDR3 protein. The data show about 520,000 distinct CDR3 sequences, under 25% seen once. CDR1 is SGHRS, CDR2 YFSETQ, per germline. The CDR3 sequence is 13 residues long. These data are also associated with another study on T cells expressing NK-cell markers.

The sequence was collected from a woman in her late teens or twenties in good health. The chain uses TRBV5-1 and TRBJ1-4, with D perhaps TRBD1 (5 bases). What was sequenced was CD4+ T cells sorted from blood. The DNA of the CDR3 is TGTGCCAGCAGGGTTGCAACTAATGAAAAACTGTTTTTT. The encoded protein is CASRVATNEKLFF.